This TCR beta chain was captured in a study of blood T cell repertoires in COVID-19. Germline V gene sequence: CDR1 SGHAT, CDR2 FQNNGV. The CDR3 consists of 15 residues. Trimming removed 5 bases from V and 7 bases from J; junction bases left unmatched: 9. Cohorts were determined from participant-reported clinical history. Some clones are missing from TCRdb's copy, which holds only in-frame ones; the method was immunoSEQ multiplex PCR. The sample consists of around 300,000 clones, around 90% of them appearing once. This receptor was taken from a woman aged 40-49 years who had recovered from COVID-19. The sequenced material came from PBMCs or T cells enriched from blood (not recorded which). The V gene is TRBV11-2, the J gene TRBJ2-1; 9 bases agree with TRBD2. Written as DNA, the CDR3 is TGTGCCAGCAGCCCACGACTAGCGGTGGGTAATGAGCAGTTCTTC. Translated: CASSPRLAVGNEQFF.